These 20 T cell receptor beta chains were all obtained from the same sample, sequenced in a study of OX40 agonist ivuxolimab in advanced cancers. The library was made by the immunoSEQ multiplex PCR assay. TCRdb carries this immuneACCESS record with in-frame sequences only. Its versions omit some clonotypes, under half of them owing to an unresolved V gene in the studies checked, with the rest unexplained. This sample gives 70,000 to 90,000 clones in total; approximately 84% of them show up just once. The top ten clones comprise around 7.3% of the sample. The sequences come from CD4+ or CD8+ T cells sorted from blood, collected in a trial of the OX40 agonist ivuxolimab. The receptors were gathered from an adult with an advanced solid tumor such as melanoma, head and neck, liver or kidney cancer.

The V call is TRBV9, the J call TRBJ2-5; D tentatively fits TRBD1 or TRBD2 (5 bases each). The CDR3 sequence is 14 residues long. Germline V lookup: CDR1 SGDLS, CDR2 YYNGEE. The germline V and J ends were trimmed by 0 bases and 1 base, with 7 bases remaining between them. CDR3 sequence reads: CASSVGGGQETQYF. The CDR3 coding sequence is TGTGCCAGCAGCGTAGGTGGGGGCCAAGAGACCCAGTACTTC.

The CDR3: CASSFRGVGSARSDYEQYF. The DNA of the CDR3 is TGTGCCAGCAGCTTCCGAGGGGTTGGTTCGGCAAGGTCGGACTACGAGCAGTACTTC. The chain is built from TRBV11-3 and TRBJ2-7, with D tentatively TRBD1 or TRBD2 (5 bases each). The V and J ends lost 3 bases and 3 bases respectively, with 27 bases between them. Germline V gene data show CDR1 as SGHNT and CDR2 as YENEEA. The CDR3 has 19 residues.

The J gene is TRBJ2-7, the V gene TRBV7-8; no definite D call. Per germline, CDR1 SGHVS and CDR2 FQNEAQ. The CDR3 sequence is 11 residues long. V gave up 5 bases and J gave up 7 bases, with 9 bases separating them. The CDR3 sequence is CASSPLKEQYF. The CDR3 DNA sequence: TGTGCCAGCAGCCCCCTAAAAGAGCAGTACTTC.

This chain joins TRBV21-1 and TRBJ1-5; the table's D gene call, TRBD1, was not cross checked with the DNA. TRBV21-1 is a pseudogene segment. The CDR3 length is 18 residues. CDR3 residues: CASSPLARGRNSNQPQHF. For the CDR3, the DNA is TGTGCCAGCAGCCCTCTGGCCAGGGGAAGAAATAGCAATCAGCCCCAGCATTTT.

The gene calls are TRBV7-9 and TRBJ2-7; D may correspond to TRBD1 or TRBD2 (5 bases each). Germline values: CDR1 SEHNR, CDR2 FQNEAQ (reference sequence). CDR3 length: 16 residues. Trimming removed 5 bases from V and 0 bases from J, with 17 bases in between. CDR3 coding DNA: TGTGCCAGCAGCCCCGGTGGGGGTATCAGCTCCTACGAGCAGTACTTC. Protein product: CASSPGGGISSYEQYF.

This clone occurred once. V gene TRBV18 combines with J gene TRBJ2-4; TRBD2 matches 14 bases. Germline V CDR1 and CDR2: KGHSH, LQKENI. The V segment lost 3 bases and the J segment 8 bases; nucleotides outside the gene matches: 0. CDR3 length: 14 residues. Here the CDR3 reads CASSPTSGGDIQYF. In DNA, the CDR3 is TGTGCCAGCTCACCGACTAGCGGGGGGGACATTCAGTACTTC.

This clone was seen more than once but under ten times. V is TRBV7-9 and J is TRBJ1-4; TRBD1 matches at 9 bases. With 1 base clipped from V and 16 bases from J, the junction kept 4 bases outside the gene matches. The CDR3 totals 12 residues. CDR1 is SEHNR and CDR2 is FQNEAQ in the germline V gene (reference sequence). The CDR3 reads CASSLDRGRPFF. The CDR3 bases are TGTGCCAGCAGCTTAGACAGGGGGCGTCCGTTTTTT.

The genes are TRBV7-2 and TRBJ2-5, with TRBD1 matching 9 bases. V trimming: 4 bases; J trimming: 5 bases; junction bases outside the gene matches: 11. Germline V CDR1 and CDR2: SGHTA, FQGNSA. The CDR3 is 16 amino acids. This CDR3 is CASSYRDRATEETQYF. Here the CDR3 DNA reads TGTGCCAGCAGCTACCGGGACAGGGCGACCGAGGAGACCCAGTACTTC.

The V call is TRBV9, the J call TRBJ2-2; the match to TRBD1 covers 10 bases. CDR1 is SGDLS and CDR2 is YYNGEE in the germline V gene. V shed 2 bases, J shed 14 bases, and the junction held 3 bases outside the gene matches. CDR3 length: 12 residues. The DNA of the CDR3 is TGTGCCAGCAGCGTGGGGGACAGGGGACTGTTTTTT. It is translated as CASSVGDRGLFF.

The gene calls are TRBV5-5 and TRBJ1-5; the match to TRBD1 covers 8 bases. V lost 3 bases, J lost 5 bases, and 4 bases stayed unmatched. Germline V gene lookup returns CDR1 SGHKS and CDR2 YYEKEE (reference sequence). CDR3 length: 14 residues. The CDR3 DNA is TGTGCCAGCAGCTACCTACAGGGGGATCAGCCCCAGCATTTT. Translated, it gives CASSYLQGDQPQHF. Based on the CDR3 plus reference TRBV5-5 and TRBJ1-5, the full variable domain is DAGVTQSPTHLIKTRGQQVTLRCSPISGHKSVSWYQQVLGQGPQFIFQYYEKEERGRGNFPDRFSARQFPNYSSELNVNALLLGDSALYLCASSYLQGDQPQHFGDGTRLSIL.

Only a few counts were recorded for this clone. This sequence joins TRBV30 and TRBJ1-4, with unresolved D. This CDR3 is 12 amino acids long. Trimming removed 3 bases from V and 6 bases from J, with 8 bases in between. The V gene's germline CDR1 is GTSNPN and CDR2 SVGIG (reference sequence). The CDR3 DNA sequence: TGTGCCTGGAGGGGCCCTCATGAAAAACTGTTTTTT. This gives the protein CAWRGPHEKLFF.

This clone has more than one count but fewer than ten. The J gene is TRBJ1-1, the V gene TRBV19; 12 bases fit TRBD1. This CDR3 has 20 amino acids. After removal of 4 bases from V and 4 bases from J, the junction contained 19 bases not matched to a gene. Germline V gene sequence: CDR1 LNHDA, CDR2 SQIVND (reference sequence). CDR3: CASSSFAGTGGRRVGTEAFF. CDR3 nucleotides: TGTGCCAGTAGTAGCTTCGCCGGGACAGGGGGCCGTCGGGTGGGCACTGAAGCTTTCTTT.

This clone was counted a few times. The chain couples TRBV2 to TRBJ2-7; TRBD1 aligns across 9 bases. The V gene end was trimmed by 7 bases and the J gene end by 3 bases; junction bases not matched to a gene: 7. Germline CDR1 is SNHLY and CDR2 is FYNNEI. The CDR3 loop spans 14 amino acids. CDR3 sequence reads: CASTGGQGGYEQYF. The CDR3 DNA sequence: TGTGCCAGCACCGGGGGACAGGGAGGCTACGAGCAGTACTTC.

The gene calls are TRBV7-9 and TRBJ1-4, with D uncertain. The CDR3 has 16 residues. CDR1 and CDR2 from the germline V gene are SEHNR and FQNEAQ (reference sequence). V lost 3 bases to trimming and J lost 7 bases, with 18 bases between them. The CDR3 DNA is TGTGCCAGCAGCTTCGGGTCCAGTGCGGGAGGTGAAAAACTGTTTTTT. This translates into CASSFGSSAGGEKLFF. Together with reference TRBV7-9 and TRBJ1-4, the CDR3 gives the full variable domain: DTGVSQNPRHKITKRGQNVTFRCDPISEHNRLYWYRQTLGQGPEFLTYFQNEAQLEKSRLLSDRFSAERPKGSFSTLEIQRTEQGDSAMYLCASSFGSSAGGEKLFFGSGTQLSVL.

V gene TRBV9 combines with J gene TRBJ1-4; TRBD1 might be the D (6 bases). Trimming took off 0 bases at V and 5 bases at J, with 11 bases between the two ends. Germline V gene data show CDR1 as SGDLS and CDR2 as YYNGEE. This CDR3 has 15 residues. The CDR3 spells CASSVGGGQNEKLFF. As DNA, the CDR3 is TGTGCCAGCAGCGTAGGAGGGGGGCAAAATGAAAAACTGTTTTTT. Full variable domain (outside the CDR3, taken from reference TRBV9 and TRBJ1-4): DSGVTQTPKHLITATGQRVTLRCSPRSGDLSVYWYQQSLDQGLQFLIQYYNGEERAKGNILERFSAQQFPDLHSELNLSSLELGDSALYFCASSVGGGQNEKLFFGSGTQLSVL.

This sequence joins TRBV7-2 and TRBJ2-3; D unresolved. CDR1 is SGHTA and CDR2 is FQGNSA in the germline V gene. Trimming shortened V by 2 bases and J by 2 bases, and 5 bases separated the two germline ends. The CDR3 consists of 13 residues. CDR3 region: CASSLTYTDTQYF. The CDR3 DNA reads as TGTGCCAGCAGCTTAACGTACACAGATACGCAGTATTTT.

This clone was counted between two and nine times. The genes are TRBV6-4 and TRBJ1-4, with 8 bases lining up with TRBD1. This CDR3 is built from 14 residues. The ends lost 4 bases at V and 15 bases at J; junction bases unmatched: 13. Germline CDR1 MRHNA, CDR2 SNTAGT. The CDR3 sequence is CASSGQGRVVVMFF. The CDR3, as DNA: TGTGCCAGCAGTGGACAGGGGAGGGTCGTCGTTATGTTTTTT.

The J gene is TRBJ1-1, the V gene TRBV4-1; 9 bases line up with TRBD1. This CDR3 is 16 amino acids long. Germline CDR1 is MGHRA and CDR2 is YSYEKL. J was trimmed by 1 base and V by 4 bases; bases with no gene match: 7. Here the CDR3 reads CASSLRDRATNTEAFF. As DNA, the CDR3 is TGCGCCAGCAGCCTTAGGGACAGGGCGACGAACACTGAAGCTTTCTTT.

This clone was observed a single time. This chain connects TRBV29-1 to TRBJ2-1; 9 bases align to TRBD2. This CDR3 comprises 17 residues. The trim removed 4 bases at V and 1 base at J, leaving 11 bases unmatched. Germline V gives CDR1 SQVTM, CDR2 ANQGSEA. Here the CDR3 DNA reads TGCAGCGTTGTAGGGGCCTTTGCGGGAGGGTCCTACAATGAGCAGTTCTTC. Translated, it gives CSVVGAFAGGSYNEQFF.

This chain connects TRBV6-5 to TRBJ1-1; no clear D gene. Trimming cost V 0 bases and J 5 bases, with 7 bases left between them. The CDR3 totals 13 residues. CDR1 and CDR2 from the germline V gene are MNHEY and SVGAGI. CDR3 residues: CASSYSGKTEAFF. The CDR3 DNA follows: TGTGCCAGCAGTTACTCGGGGAAAACTGAAGCTTTCTTT.